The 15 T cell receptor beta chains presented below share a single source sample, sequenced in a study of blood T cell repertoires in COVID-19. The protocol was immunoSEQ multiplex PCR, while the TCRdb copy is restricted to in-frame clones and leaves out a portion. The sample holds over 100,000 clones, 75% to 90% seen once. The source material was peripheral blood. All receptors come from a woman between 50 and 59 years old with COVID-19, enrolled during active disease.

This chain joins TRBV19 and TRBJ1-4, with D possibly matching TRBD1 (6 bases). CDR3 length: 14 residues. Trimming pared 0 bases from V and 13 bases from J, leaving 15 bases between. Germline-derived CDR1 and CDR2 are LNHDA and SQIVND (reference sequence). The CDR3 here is CASSIEGAPSRLFF. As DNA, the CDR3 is TGTGCCAGTAGTATAGAGGGGGCCCCGAGCAGACTGTTTTTT.

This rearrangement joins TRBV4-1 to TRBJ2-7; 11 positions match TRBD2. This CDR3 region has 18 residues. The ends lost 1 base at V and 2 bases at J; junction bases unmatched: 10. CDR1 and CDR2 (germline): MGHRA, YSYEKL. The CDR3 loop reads CASSQGLAGGSTPYEQYF. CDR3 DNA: TGCGCCAGCAGCCAAGGCCTAGCGGGGGGCTCAACCCCCTACGAGCAGTACTTC.

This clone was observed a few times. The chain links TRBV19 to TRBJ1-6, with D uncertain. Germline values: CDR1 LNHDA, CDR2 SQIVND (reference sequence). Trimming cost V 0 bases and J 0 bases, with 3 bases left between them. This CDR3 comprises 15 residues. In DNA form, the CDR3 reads TGTGCCAGTAGTATAGACAACTCCTATAATTCACCCCTCCACTTT. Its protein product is CASSIDNSYNSPLHF. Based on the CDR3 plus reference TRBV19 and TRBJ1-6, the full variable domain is DGGITQSPKYLFRKEGQNVTLSCEQNLNHDAMYWYRQDPGQGLRLIYYSQIVNDFQKGDIAEGYSVSREKKESFPLTVTSAQKNPTAFYLCASSIDNSYNSPLHFGNGTRLTVT.

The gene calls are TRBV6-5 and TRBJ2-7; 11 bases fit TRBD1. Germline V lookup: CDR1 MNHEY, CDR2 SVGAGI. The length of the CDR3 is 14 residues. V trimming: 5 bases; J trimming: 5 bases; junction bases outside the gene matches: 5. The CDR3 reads CASSRPGQGDEQYF. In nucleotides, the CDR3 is TGTGCCAGCAGTCGACCGGGACAGGGGGACGAGCAGTACTTC.

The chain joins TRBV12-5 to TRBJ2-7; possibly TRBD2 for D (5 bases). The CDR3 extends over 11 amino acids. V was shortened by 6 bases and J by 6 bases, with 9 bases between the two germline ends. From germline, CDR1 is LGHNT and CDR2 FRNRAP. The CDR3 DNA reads TGTGCTAGTGGAAGTGGGAGCGAGCAGTACTTC. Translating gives CASGSGSEQYF.

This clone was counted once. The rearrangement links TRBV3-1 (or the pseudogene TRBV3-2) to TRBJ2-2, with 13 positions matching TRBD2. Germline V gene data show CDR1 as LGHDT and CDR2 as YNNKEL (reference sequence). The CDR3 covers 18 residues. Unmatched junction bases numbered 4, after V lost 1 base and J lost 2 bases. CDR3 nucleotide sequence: TGTGCCAGCAGCCAAGTACTAGCGGGGGGGCATAACACCGGGGAGCTGTTTTTT. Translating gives CASSQVLAGGHNTGELFF.

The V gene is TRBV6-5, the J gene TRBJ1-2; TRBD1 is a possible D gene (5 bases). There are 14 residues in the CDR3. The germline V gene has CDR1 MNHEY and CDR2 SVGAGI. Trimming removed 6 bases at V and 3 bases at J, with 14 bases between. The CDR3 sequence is CASSLTWGDYGYTF. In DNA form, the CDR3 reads TGTGCCAGCAGCCTTACTTGGGGGGACTATGGCTACACCTTC.

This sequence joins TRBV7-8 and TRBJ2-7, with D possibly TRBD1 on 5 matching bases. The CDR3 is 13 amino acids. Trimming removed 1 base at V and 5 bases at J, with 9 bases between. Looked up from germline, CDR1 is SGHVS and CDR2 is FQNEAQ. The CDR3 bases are TGTGCCAGCAGCTTAGTCAGGGTCGACGAGCAGTACTTC. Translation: CASSLVRVDEQYF.

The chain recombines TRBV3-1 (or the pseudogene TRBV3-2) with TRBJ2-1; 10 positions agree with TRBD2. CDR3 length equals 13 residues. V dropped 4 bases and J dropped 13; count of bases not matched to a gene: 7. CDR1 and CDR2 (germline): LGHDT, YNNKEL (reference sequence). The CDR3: CASSPRTSGHQFF. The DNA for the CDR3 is TGTGCCAGCAGCCCTAGGACTAGCGGTCATCAGTTCTTC.

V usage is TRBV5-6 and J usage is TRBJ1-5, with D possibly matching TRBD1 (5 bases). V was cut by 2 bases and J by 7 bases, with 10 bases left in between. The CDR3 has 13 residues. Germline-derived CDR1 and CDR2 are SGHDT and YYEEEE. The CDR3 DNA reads TGTGCCAGCAGCTTTGGGGAGGGGCAGCCCCAGCATTTT. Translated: CASSFGEGQPQHF.

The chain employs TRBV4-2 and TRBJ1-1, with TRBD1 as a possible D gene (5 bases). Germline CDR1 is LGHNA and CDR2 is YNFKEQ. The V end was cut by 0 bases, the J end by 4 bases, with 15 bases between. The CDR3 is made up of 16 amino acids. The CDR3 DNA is TGTGCCAGCAGCCAAGACCAAGACTGGGGGGTCACTGAAGCTTTCTTT. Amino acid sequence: CASSQDQDWGVTEAFF.

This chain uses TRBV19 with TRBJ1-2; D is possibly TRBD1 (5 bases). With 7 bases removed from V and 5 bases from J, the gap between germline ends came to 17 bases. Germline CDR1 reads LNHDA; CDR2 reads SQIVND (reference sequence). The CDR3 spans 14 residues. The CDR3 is CASTMIGAGYGYTF. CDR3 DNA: TGTGCCAGTACCATGATAGGGGCAGGGTATGGCTACACCTTC.

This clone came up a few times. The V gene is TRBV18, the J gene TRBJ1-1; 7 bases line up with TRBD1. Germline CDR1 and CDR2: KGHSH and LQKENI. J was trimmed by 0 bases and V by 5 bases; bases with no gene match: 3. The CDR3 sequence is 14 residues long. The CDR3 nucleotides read TGTGCCAGCTCATCGGGACAGCTGAACACTGAAGCTTTCTTT. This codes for CASSSGQLNTEAFF.

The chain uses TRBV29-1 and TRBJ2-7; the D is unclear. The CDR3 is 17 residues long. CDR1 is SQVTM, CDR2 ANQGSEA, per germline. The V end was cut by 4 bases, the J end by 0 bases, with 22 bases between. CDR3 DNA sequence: TGCAGCGTTGCGGTCCCTGGGCAGCTTCTGAGCTCCTACGAGCAGTACTTC. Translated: CSVAVPGQLLSSYEQYF.

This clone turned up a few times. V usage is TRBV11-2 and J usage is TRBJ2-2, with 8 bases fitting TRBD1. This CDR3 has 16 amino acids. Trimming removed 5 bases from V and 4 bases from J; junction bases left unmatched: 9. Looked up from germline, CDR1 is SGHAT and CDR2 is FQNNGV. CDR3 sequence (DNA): TGTGCCAGCAGCCCAATCAGGGGGCGCGGCACCGGGGAGCTGTTTTTT. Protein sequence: CASSPIRGRGTGELFF.